What follows are 13 T cell receptor beta chains derived from one specimen sequenced in a study of beta chain features in type 1 diabetes. Study results and limitations: Across all four CD4+ subsets, people with type 1 diabetes showed modestly shorter TCRB CDR3s.

These receptors have no known antigen. Reverse transcription of all isolated RNA meant that expressed TCRB transcripts were sequenced. The protocol was immunoSEQ multiplex PCR, while the TCRdb copy is restricted to in-frame clones and leaves out a portion. The data contain about 160,000 clones, about 10% of them singletons. The sequenced sample consisted of central memory CD4+ T cells from blood. The receptors originated from a woman aged 30 to 39 with type 1 diabetes.

The chain has TRBV15 and TRBJ2-3, with D perhaps matching TRBD2 (6 bases). This CDR3 region has 16 residues. Germline lookup yields CDR1 LNHNV and CDR2 YYDKDF (reference sequence). V lost 0 bases and J lost 4, with 14 bases in between. The CDR3 DNA reads TGTGCCACCAGCAGAGACGGGTCGGGAGTTTCAGATACGCAGTATTTT. Translating gives CATSRDGSGVSDTQYF.

This clone has a handful of counts. The chain recombines TRBV29-1 with TRBJ2-5; D possibly corresponds to TRBD1 (6 bases). The CDR3 runs to 12 residues. V lost 0 bases and J 7 bases, leaving 9 bases between the germline ends. The germline V gene encodes CDR1 SQVTM and CDR2 ANQGSEA. CDR3 DNA sequence: TGCAGCGTTGAAGAGGGGGCCGCGACCCAGTACTTC. It specifies CSVEEGAATQYF.

CDR3 coding DNA: TGTGCCAGCAGCTGGGACAGTGACTCCTACGAGCAGTACTTC. Translation gives CASSWDSDSYEQYF. The genes are TRBV28 and TRBJ2-7; 7 bases are shared with TRBD1. Germline CDR1 MDHEN, CDR2 SYDVKM. The V segment lost 6 bases and the J segment 0 bases; nucleotides outside the gene matches: 5. CDR3 size: 14 residues.

V and J are TRBV4-1 and TRBJ1-3, with D hard to call. The CDR3 is made up of 18 amino acids. CDR1 and CDR2 (germline): MGHRA, YSYEKL. Between the trimmed V and J ends, which lost 0 bases and 0 bases, there was a span of 15 bases. The CDR3 region has the DNA TGCGCCAGCAGCCAAGAGAGGGCGGGCGCCGGCTCTGGAAACACCATATATTTT. It translates to CASSQERAGAGSGNTIYF.

The table lists this clone with a few counts. V gene TRBV11-2 combines with J gene TRBJ2-5; D perhaps matches TRBD2 (6 bases). Germline V gene data show CDR1 as SGHAT and CDR2 as FQNNGV. The CDR3 spans 15 residues. Trimming left V 4 bases short and J 2 bases short, with 14 bases between. The CDR3 nucleotides read TGTGCCAGCAGCTACGGGAGCGGATTTCAAGAGACCCAGTACTTC. This encodes CASSYGSGFQETQYF.

This chain uses TRBV30 with TRBJ2-4; 7 nucleotides agree with TRBD2. Trimming removed 7 bases from V and 7 bases from J; junction bases left unmatched: 7. The CDR3 is made up of 12 amino acids. Per the germline V gene, CDR1 is GTSNPN and CDR2 is SVGIG (reference sequence). The CDR3 loop reads CASTHGGNIQYF. CDR3 in DNA: TGTGCCTCCACCCACGGGGGGAACATTCAGTACTTC.

This clone was observed a handful of times. V and J are TRBV7-3 and TRBJ2-3, with D perhaps matching TRBD1 (7 bases). This CDR3 comprises 14 residues. The ends were cut back, 5 bases at V and 4 bases at J, with 13 bases in the middle. The V gene's germline CDR1 is SGHTA and CDR2 FQGTGA. Written as DNA, the CDR3 is TGTGCCAGCAGCGCTGTCAGGGGGGCAGATACGCAGTATTTT. It encodes CASSAVRGADTQYF.

This clone has a handful of counts. This sample also contains other DNA sequences that code for the same CDR3. The chain uses TRBV30 and TRBJ2-6; weak D call: TRBD2 (6 bases). Germline V gives CDR1 GTSNPN, CDR2 SVGIG (reference sequence). The CDR3 has 15 residues. Trimming shortened V by 0 bases and J by 2 bases, and 8 bases separated the two germline ends. The DNA of the CDR3 is TGTGCCTGGAGTGTAGGAGGGGCTGGGGCCAACGTCCTGACTTTC. This translates into CAWSVGGAGANVLTF.

In this sample, this clone turned up a few times. The chain combines TRBV7-3 with TRBJ1-1; 7 bases line up with TRBD1. The CDR3 is 13 amino acids. The V and J ends lost 5 bases and 8 bases, in that order; junction bases with no gene match: 8. Germline CDR1 reads SGHTA; CDR2 reads FQGTGA. This CDR3 is CASSLDRAGEAFF. CDR3 sequence (DNA): TGTGCCAGCAGCCTAGACAGGGCGGGCGAAGCTTTCTTT. The complete variable domain, with remaining parts taken from reference TRBV7-3 and TRBJ1-1, reads GAGVSQTPSNKVTEKGKYVELRCDPISGHTALYWYRQSLGQGPEFLIYFQGTGAADDSGLPNDRFFAVRPEGSVSTLKIQRTERGDSAVYLCASSLDRAGEAFFGQGTRLTVV.

This clone came up a few times. The chain links TRBV28 to TRBJ2-1, with D uncertain. CDR3 size: 12 residues. Trimming stripped 3 bases from V and 5 bases from J, with 5 bases between. Per the germline V gene, CDR1 is MDHEN and CDR2 is SYDVKM. The CDR3 DNA reads as TGTGCCAGCAGTTTCCTACACAATGAGCAGTTCTTC. It codes for CASSFLHNEQFF.

The V gene is TRBV9, the J gene TRBJ2-2, with 10 bases aligning to TRBD2. The germline gives CDR1 SGDLS, CDR2 YYNGEE. J lost 7 bases, V lost 3 bases, and 6 bases had no gene match. The CDR3 extends over 15 amino acids. The CDR3 nucleotides are TGTGCCAGCAGCGCCCGGAGGACTAGCGGCGGGGAGCTGTTTTTT. Its protein product is CASSARRTSGGELFF.

There are a few counts of this clone. V and J are TRBV4-2 and TRBJ1-1, with 9 positions matching TRBD1. CDR1 is LGHNA and CDR2 is YNFKEQ in the germline V gene. This CDR3 has 16 residues. The trim removed 4 bases at V and 3 bases at J, leaving 9 bases unmatched. CDR3 loop: CASSRETGGVDTEAFF. As DNA, the CDR3 is TGTGCCAGCAGCCGAGAAACAGGGGGCGTAGACACTGAAGCTTTCTTT.

This rearrangement joins TRBV29-1 to TRBJ2-1, with 7 positions matching TRBD2. CDR1 is SQVTM and CDR2 is ANQGSEA in the germline V gene. V gave up 6 bases and J gave up 0 bases; unmatched junction bases: 8. This CDR3 has 15 residues. CDR3 nucleotide sequence: TGCAGCGTCCTGAACGGACTAGGCTCCTACAATGAGCAGTTCTTC. Amino acids: CSVLNGLGSYNEQFF.